Presented here are 21 T cell receptor beta chains from one specimen sequenced in a study of beta chain features in type 1 diabetes. The study reverse transcribed the entire isolated RNA, so it sequenced expressed TCRB transcripts. Method: immunoSEQ multiplex PCR; TCRdb's copy keeps in-frame clones and lacks some. The sample has roughly 140,000 clones, 48% seen once. Material for sequencing was Tregs from blood. The receptors were sampled from a man between 18 and 29 years old in good health.

CDR3 DNA: TGTGCCAGCAGCCGGGGGGGACAGGGGTACTATGGCTACACCTTC. This encodes CASSRGGQGYYGYTF. The V gene is TRBV5-4, the J gene TRBJ1-2; 10 bases match TRBD1. This CDR3 contains 15 residues. After removal of 4 bases from V and 3 bases from J, the junction contained 6 bases not matched to a gene. CDR1 and CDR2 (germline): SGHNT, YYREEE (reference sequence). The full variable domain, in which reference TRBV5-4 and TRBJ1-2 provide the parts outside the CDR3, is ETGVTQSPTHLIKTRGQQVTLRCSSQSGHNTVSWYQQALGQGPQFIFQYYREEENGRGNFPPRFSGLQFPNYSSELNVNALELDDSALYLCASSRGGQGYYGYTFGSGTRLTVV.

The chain uses TRBV19 and TRBJ2-1; 11 bases map to TRBD2. With V trimmed by 4 bases and J by 2 bases, 7 bases remained unmatched. Germline V CDR1 and CDR2: LNHDA, SQIVND (reference sequence). CDR3 length: 17 amino acids. CDR3 nucleotide sequence: TGTGCCAGTAGTAGCAATCTAGCGGGAGGCGCCTACAATGAGCAGTTCTTC. It encodes CASSSNLAGGAYNEQFF.

This sequence joins TRBV29-1 and TRBJ2-1, with D tentatively TRBD2 (6 bases). Germline lookup yields CDR1 SQVTM and CDR2 ANQGSEA. The CDR3 runs to 14 residues. The germline V and J ends were trimmed by 6 bases and 0 bases, with 12 bases remaining between them. CDR3 sequence reads: CSVPGLRSYNEQFF. CDR3 nucleotides: TGCAGCGTGCCGGGACTCCGCTCCTACAATGAGCAGTTCTTC.

A few counts support this clone. The V call is TRBV18, the J call TRBJ2-7; a weak D match, TRBD1 (6 bases). Trimming left V 4 bases short and J 6 bases short, with 13 bases between. Per germline, CDR1 KGHSH and CDR2 LQKENI. This CDR3 region has 13 residues. The CDR3 protein is CASSLTSGVEQYF. The CDR3 coding sequence is TGTGCCAGCTCACTAACCTCAGGGGTCGAGCAGTACTTC.

The J gene is TRBJ2-7, the V gene TRBV7-2; D is undetermined. Between the trimmed V and J ends, which lost 1 base and 0 bases, there was a span of 10 bases. CDR1 is SGHTA and CDR2 is FQGNSA in the germline V gene. The CDR3 consists of 15 residues. The CDR3 DNA follows: TGTGCCAGCAGCTTAGTTAGTTACAGCTCCTACGAGCAGTACTTC. Protein product: CASSLVSYSSYEQYF.

The chain recombines TRBV5-4 with TRBJ2-3, with TRBD2 matching over 12 bases. The germline V gene has CDR1 SGHNT and CDR2 YYREEE (reference sequence). This CDR3 contains 15 residues. The junction had 3 bases not matched to a gene; V was cut back by 4 bases and J by 3 bases. Here the CDR3 reads CASSPGLAGTDTQYF. CDR3 DNA sequence: TGTGCCAGCAGCCCCGGACTAGCGGGGACAGATACGCAGTATTTT.

The chain uses TRBV27 and TRBJ2-4; TRBD2 matches at 7 bases. This CDR3 contains 14 residues. After removal of 5 bases from V and 5 bases from J, the junction contained 6 bases not matched to a gene. Germline values: CDR1 MNHEY, CDR2 SMNVEV (reference sequence). The CDR3 DNA follows: TGTGCCAGCAGTATTAGCGGGCGACAAAACATTCAGTACTTC. Translating it yields CASSISGRQNIQYF.

V is TRBV7-3 and J is TRBJ1-2; 10 bases align to TRBD1. This CDR3 spans 16 amino acids. Germline-derived CDR1 and CDR2 are SGHTA and FQGTGA. With 2 bases clipped from V and 8 bases from J, the junction kept 11 bases outside the gene matches. The DNA for the CDR3 is TGTGCCAGCAGCTTAGTCGTGACAGGGGGCGGAGAAGGCTACACCTTC. Translated: CASSLVVTGGGEGYTF.

This chain joins TRBV5-1 and TRBJ1-1; the D is unclear. Trimming removed 4 bases at V and 5 bases at J, with 18 bases between. The length of the CDR3 is 15 residues. Germline V gene sequence: CDR1 SGHRS, CDR2 YFSETQ. In DNA, the CDR3 is TGCGCCAGCAGCCTACCCATTTATGGAGGGACTGAAGCTTTCTTT. Its protein product is CASSLPIYGGTEAFF.

The V call is TRBV7-9, the J call TRBJ1-2, with TRBD1 identical over 7 bases. This CDR3 has 15 residues. Losses at the gene ends were 1 base for V and 8 bases for J; bases not matched to a gene: 10. Germline-derived CDR1 and CDR2 are SEHNR and FQNEAQ (reference sequence). CDR3 residues: CASSLEQGFLTGYTF. In DNA form, the CDR3 reads TGTGCCAGCAGCTTAGAACAGGGGTTTCTAACGGGCTACACCTTC.

The chain joins TRBV5-1 to TRBJ1-1; the D is unclear. The CDR3 is made up of 13 amino acids. The V gene's germline CDR1 is SGHRS and CDR2 YFSETQ. Trimming left V 5 bases short and J 0 bases short, with 8 bases between. CDR3 nucleotide sequence: TGCGCCAGCAGTTTGTCAGTGAACACTGAAGCTTTCTTT. It encodes CASSLSVNTEAFF.

The chain uses TRBV20-1 and TRBJ1-2, with D maybe TRBD1 (5 bases). Trimming cost V 5 bases and J 4 bases, with 8 bases left between them. This CDR3 has 11 amino acids. Germline CDR1 and CDR2: DFQATT and SNEGSKA (reference sequence). CDR3 amino acids: CSASGIYGYTF. The CDR3, as DNA: TGCAGTGCTTCAGGGATCTATGGCTACACCTTC.

CDR3 sequence: CASSPVAGWNTEAFF. DNA of the CDR3: TGCGCCAGCAGCCCCGTCGCAGGGTGGAACACTGAAGCTTTCTTT. The chain uses TRBV5-1 and TRBJ1-1; weak D call: TRBD1 (5 bases). V shed 4 bases and J shed 1 base, with 14 bases lying between them. CDR3 length equals 15 residues. Germline CDR1 reads SGHRS; CDR2 reads YFSETQ.

CDR3: CASSLQVQETQYF. In DNA, the CDR3 is TGTGCCAGCAGCCTACAGGTCCAAGAGACCCAGTACTTC. The chain couples TRBV7-3 to TRBJ2-5, with a tentative D call TRBD1 (5 bases). CDR1 and CDR2 (germline): SGHTA, FQGTGA. The V end was cut by 5 bases, the J end by 1 base, with 8 bases between. This CDR3 spans 13 amino acids.

A single count supports this clone. The chain has TRBV5-1 and TRBJ2-3, with D possibly matching TRBD1 (6 bases). Germline V CDR1 and CDR2: SGHRS, YFSETQ. This CDR3 comprises 14 residues. Between the trimmed V and J ends, which lost 4 bases and 3 bases, there was a span of 12 bases. CDR3 protein: CASSHVTGTDTQYF. DNA for the CDR3: TGCGCCAGCAGCCATGTGACAGGAACAGATACGCAGTATTTT.

The V gene is TRBV7-6, the J gene TRBJ1-5; D gene uncertain. This CDR3 spans 14 amino acids. The V and J ends lost 1 base and 4 bases respectively, with 8 bases between them. Looked up from germline, CDR1 is SGHVS and CDR2 is FNYEAQ. CDR3 protein: CASSLGSGNQPQHF. CDR3 sequence (DNA): TGTGCCAGCAGCTTAGGGTCCGGGAATCAGCCCCAGCATTTT.

The gene calls are TRBV5-1 and TRBJ2-2; D gene unclear. The V gene's germline CDR1 is SGHRS and CDR2 YFSETQ. Trimming took off 1 base at V and 2 bases at J, with 9 bases between the two ends. The CDR3 is made up of 15 amino acids. The CDR3: CASSLRPGNTGELFF. The CDR3 DNA reads TGCGCCAGCAGCTTGCGGCCAGGAAACACCGGGGAGCTGTTTTTT. The full variable domain, completed using reference TRBV5-1 and TRBJ2-2, is KAGVTQTPRYLIKTRGQQVTLSCSPISGHRSVSWYQQTPGQGLQFLFEYFSETQRNKGNFPGRFSGRQFSNSRSEMNVSTLELGDSALYLCASSLRPGNTGELFFGEGSRLTVL.

In this sample, this clone turned up a few times. The genes are TRBV7-9 and TRBJ2-5; TRBD2 matches 11 bases. There are 16 residues in the CDR3. In germline, CDR1 is SEHNR, CDR2 FQNEAQ (reference sequence). J lost 4 bases, V lost 5 bases, and 9 bases had no gene match. For the CDR3, the DNA is TGTGCCAGCAGCCAAGGTAGCGGGGGGGCGGCAGAGACCCAGTACTTC. Protein: CASSQGSGGAAETQYF.

This clone was counted only a few times. The rearrangement uses TRBV5-4 and TRBJ2-7, with D possibly being TRBD2 (6 bases). The length of the CDR3 is 14 residues. The ends were cut back, 0 bases at V and 1 base at J, with 8 bases in the middle. CDR1 and CDR2 (germline): SGHNT, YYREEE (reference sequence). CDR3 sequence: CASSLVGGSYEQYF. CDR3 coding DNA: TGTGCCAGCAGCTTGGTTGGGGGGTCCTACGAGCAGTACTTC.

J is TRBJ2-3 and V is TRBV28; D is ambiguous. Trimming cost V 7 bases and J 2 bases, with 13 bases left between them. CDR1 is MDHEN and CDR2 is SYDVKM in the germline V gene. The CDR3 sequence is 14 residues long. CDR3 nucleotide sequence: TGTGCCAGCATCCCCAGCAGGTACACAGATACGCAGTATTTT. It codes for CASIPSRYTDTQYF.

There are a few counts of this clone. The genes are TRBV18 and TRBJ2-1; D is perhaps TRBD1 (5 bases). V was trimmed by 3 bases and J by 10 bases, leaving 13 bases between them. This CDR3 has 13 residues. Germline V CDR1 and CDR2: KGHSH, LQKENI. The CDR3 sequence is CASSPGQGREQFF. CDR3 nucleotides: TGTGCCAGCTCACCGGGCCAGGGCAGGGAGCAGTTCTTC.